This T cell receptor (beta chain) was sequenced for a study of blood T cell repertoires in COVID-19. Across the study: From T cells, B-cell-depleted T cells, or PBMCs came the material, which was cDNA or gDNA.

Trimming at V came to 0 bases and at J to 2 bases, leaving 2 bases not matched to a gene. CDR3 length: 16 residues. Germline V CDR1 and CDR2: SGDLS, YYNGEE. Sequenced by immunoSEQ multiplex PCR; TCRdb stores in-frame clones only, minus some. The table includes 350,000 or so clones, 85% to 90% detected once. The TCR was taken from a woman in her twenties or thirties who had been exposed to COVID-19. The source material was PBMCs or T cells enriched from blood (not recorded which). The V call is TRBV9, the J call TRBJ1-3; 10 nucleotides match TRBD1. This CDR3 reads CASSVEGTGAGNTIYF. The CDR3 coding sequence is TGTGCCAGCAGCGTAGAGGGGACAGGGGCTGGAAACACCATATATTTT.